This TCR beta chain emerged from a study of post-analysis software for immune sequencing data. Study in general: Clinical courses comprised relapsing-remitting, secondary progressive and progressive-relapsing multiple sclerosis.

Findings of the study overall: Normalized Chao1 diversity was significantly lower in multiple sclerosis patients than in controls. TRBV segments more frequent in patients than in controls numbered a few and included TRBV5-6, TRBV5-1 and TRBV20-1.

This clonotype was seen many times. Its antigen is undetermined. Unique molecular identifiers had been added to the TCR beta cDNA libraries. Using its own MiXCR run on the PCR reads, TCRdb lists one record per CDR3 protein. The sample has under 200,000 distinct CDR3 sequences, 29% seen once. V lost 1 base and J lost 1, with 5 bases in between. CDR3 length: 14 amino acids. This chain uses TRBV12-3 or TRBV12-4 with TRBJ2-1, with D possibly being TRBD1 (5 bases). Sequences were obtained from blood. The TCR was taken from a girl aged 2-17 years with multiple sclerosis. The chain's CDR3 is CASSLGQSYNEQFF. The CDR3 DNA follows: TGTGCCAGCAGTTTAGGACAGTCCTACAATGAGCAGTTCTTC.